Following are 20 T cell receptor beta chains from one sample sequenced in a study of CD8+ T cells in alopecia areata. Extracted from the samples, RNA was reverse transcribed into cDNA to serve as the sequencing template. The repertoire was sequenced with immunoSEQ multiplex PCR; TCRdb's copy has only in-frame clones and lacks some. The sample contains about 110,000 clones, none of them singletons. Specimen: lesional skin. The receptors stem from a C3H/HeJ mouse with alopecia areata. These mice share the MHC haplotype H2-k.

With respect to this clone: Gene labels here are mouse ones. The CDR3 is cut off 4 residues early in the read; its end comes from the germline J gene. This chain joins TRBV1 and TRBJ2-7, with 11 nucleotides matching TRBD2. The CDR3 runs 15 residues. Trimming took 4 bases from V and 2 from J; bases not matched to a gene: 4. Germline lookup yields CDR1 NSQYPW and CDR2 LRSPGD (reference sequence). CDR3 protein: CTCSGRLGGAYEQYF. The covered CDR3 bases are TGCACCTGCAGTGGAAGACTGGGGGGGGCCTAT.

This clone occurred many times. Here the gene names and germline are mouse. The CDR3 goes on 4 residues after the read ends, and that part is filled in from the germline J gene. The chain has TRBV13-3 and TRBJ2-5; unclear D gene. Trimming left V 0 bases short and J 0 bases short, with 8 bases between. Germline V CDR1 and CDR2: NNHDY, SYVADS. There are 15 residues in the CDR3. CDR3: CASSDVRFNQDTQYF. The sequenced part of the CDR3 DNA is TGTGCCAGCAGTGATGTCAGATTTAACCAAGAC.

On this clone itself: The DNA translation disagrees with the TCRdb protein at residue 13, so the protein in this description comes from the DNA. Mouse germline and gene names are used. Read coverage stops 3 residues before the CDR3 terminus; the germline J gene supplies the remainder. The chain uses TRBV1 and TRBJ1-3, with TRBD1 as a possible D gene (5 bases). CDR3 length equals 16 residues. Germline V gene lookup returns CDR1 NSQYPW and CDR2 LRSPGD (reference sequence). The CDR3 loop reads CACSADYEGSGNTLYF. CDR3 bases read: TGCGCCTGCAGTGCAGATTACGAGGGGTCTGGAAATACG.

This clone was observed a few times. Gene names are mouse gene names. From the germline J gene comes the end of the CDR3, since the read stops 4 residues before it. The chain couples TRBV13-1 to TRBJ1-1, with D perhaps TRBD1 (6 bases). With 5 bases removed from V and 4 bases from J, the gap between germline ends came to 15 bases. The CDR3 sequence is 14 residues long. Germline V gene data show CDR1 as NSHNY and CDR2 as SYGAGN. The CDR3 bases that were read are TGTGCCAGCAGGCCCCTAAGGGGGGGCACA. Protein sequence: CASRPLRGGT. The complete CDR3 reads CASRPLRGGTEVFF.

As for this clone: Gene names and germline refer to mouse. CDR3 residues: CASSPPWTGEYTEVFF. The CDR3 DNA, read in part, is TGTGCCAGCAGCCCCCCCTGGACAGGGGAGTACACA. This chain uses TRBV19 with TRBJ1-1, with TRBD1 matching over 9 bases. Sequencing ends 4 residues short of the CDR3 end; the germline J gene provides the rest. The germline gives CDR1 FNHDT, CDR2 SITEND (reference sequence). The V gene end was trimmed by 5 bases and the J gene end by 3 bases; junction bases not matched to a gene: 11. The CDR3 is 16 residues long.

A note on this clone: The gene names given are mouse names. The read is 4 residues too short to cover the CDR3 end, so that end is filled in from the germline J gene. This chain links TRBV13-1 with TRBJ1-2; 8 bases are shared with TRBD1. From germline, CDR1 is NSHNY and CDR2 SYGAGN. The ends lost 5 bases at V and 4 bases at J; junction bases unmatched: 4. The CDR3 runs 13 residues. The sequenced CDR3 bases are TGTGCCAGCAGGGACAGGGTGGGCTCC. Translated, it gives CASRDRVGS. The whole CDR3 reads CASRDRVGSDYTF.

This clone was found a few times. All gene names here are mouse names. Coverage ceases 4 residues before the CDR3 finishes, and the germline J gene fills in the end. The chain uses TRBV5 and TRBJ1-4; 9 positions agree with TRBD1. CDR1 LGHNA and CDR2 YNLKQL come from the germline V gene (reference sequence). The CDR3 runs 14 residues. The J segment lost 5 bases and the V segment lost 4 bases, leaving 2 bases of the junction unmatched. The part of the CDR3 DNA that was read is TGTGCCAGCAGCCTACAGGGGGCGAACGAA. It specifies CASSLQGANE. The CDR3 in full is CASSLQGANERLFF.

A note on this clone: Gene names follow the mouse nomenclature. The read ends 4 residues early relative to the CDR3; the germline J gene fills the gap. The V and J genes are TRBV19 and TRBJ2-1, with D perhaps TRBD1 (5 bases). V was clipped by 1 base and J by 3 bases, with 8 bases between them. The CDR3 sequence is 14 residues long. Germline V gene sequence: CDR1 FNHDT, CDR2 SITEND (reference sequence). CDR3 sequence reads: CASSIIRVYAEQFF. The CDR3 DNA, read in part, is TGTGCCAGCAGTATAATCAGGGTCTATGCT. Combining the CDR3 with reference TRBV19 and TRBJ2-1 gives the whole variable domain GGIITQTPKFLIGQEGQKLTLKCQQNFNHDTMYWYRQDSGKGLRLIYYSITENDLQKGDLSEGYDASREKKSSFSLTVTSAQKNEMAVFLCASSIIRVYAEQFFGPGTRLTVL.

This clone was seen at least ten times. The gene symbols are mouse symbols. The part of the CDR3 DNA that was read is TGTGCCAGCAGTGAAAGGGGTTGGGGGGGCCAAGAC. This gives the protein CASSERGWGGQD. The full CDR3 is CASSERGWGGQDTQYF. The V and J genes are TRBV13-3 and TRBJ2-5, with TRBD2 matching over 8 bases. The sequenced fragment ends 4 residues before the CDR3 boundary, so the rest is inferred from the germline J gene. This CDR3 is 16 amino acids long. V lost 2 bases and J lost 2; bases outside the gene matches: 7. Germline V gives CDR1 NNHDY, CDR2 SYVADS. The complete variable domain, with remaining parts taken from reference TRBV13-3 and TRBJ2-5, reads EAAVTQSPRSKVAVTGGKVTLSCHQTNNHDYMYWYRQDTGHGLRLIHYSYVADSTEKGDIPDGYKASRPSQENFSLILELASLSQTAVYFCASSERGWGGQDTQYFGPGTRLLVL.

This clone occurred many times. Gene names are the mouse ones. The read ends 4 residues shy of where the CDR3 ends; the end is completed using the germline J gene. This rearrangement joins TRBV13-3 to TRBJ2-4, with TRBD1 as a possible D gene (6 bases). CDR3 size: 16 residues. Trimming stripped 0 bases from V and 0 bases from J, with 11 bases between. CDR1 NNHDY and CDR2 SYVADS come from the germline V gene. CDR3: CASSDATGISQNTLYF. The CDR3 bases that were read are TGTGCCAGCAGTGATGCTACAGGGATTAGTCAAAAC.

In its sample, this clone was seen a few times. Gene and germline names: mouse. The read falls 4 residues short of the CDR3 end, and the missing part is taken from the germline J gene. The chain is built from TRBV13-1 and TRBJ1-2; 7 positions match TRBD1. V shed 4 bases, J shed 2 bases, and the junction held 2 bases outside the gene matches. Germline assignment: CDR1 NSHNY and CDR2 SYGAGN. The CDR3 is 13 amino acids. Incomplete CDR3 DNA: TGTGCCAGCAGTCTACAGGGGAACTCC. It yields the protein CASSLQGNS. The CDR3 in full is CASSLQGNSDYTF.

In regard to this clone: All gene names here are mouse names. The read comes to an end 4 residues before the CDR3 does, leaving the germline J gene to fill in the end. J is TRBJ1-1 and V is TRBV13-1; 7 nucleotides agree with TRBD1. This CDR3 has 15 residues. Per germline, CDR1 NSHNY and CDR2 SYGAGN. J lost 4 bases, V lost 3 bases, and 9 bases had no gene match. The DNA read from the CDR3 is TGTGCCAGCAGTGGGCTGTCCCGGGACAGCACA. Amino acid sequence: CASSGLSRDST. The whole CDR3 is CASSGLSRDSTEVFF.

This clone was detected only a few times. These gene names are mouse names. The read falls 4 residues short of the CDR3 end, and the missing part is taken from the germline J gene. The V and J genes are TRBV13-3 and TRBJ1-4; 7 nucleotides line up with TRBD1. The CDR3 runs to 15 residues. Germline V lookup: CDR1 NNHDY, CDR2 SYVADS. V trimming: 7 bases; J trimming: 4 bases; junction bases outside the gene matches: 10. CDR3 residues: CASGDPGQFNERLFF. CDR3 DNA, as far as it was read: TGTGCCAGCGGAGATCCGGGACAGTTCAACGAA.

In this sample, this clone turned up a few times. Each gene name is a mouse one. This CDR3 is CASSERRGGGAEQFF. The DNA read from the CDR3 is TGTGCCAGCAGTGAGAGACGGGGGGGCGGTGCT. This chain joins TRBV13-3 and TRBJ2-1; 8 bases match TRBD2. The read stops 4 residues short of the end of the CDR3; the missing end is completed from the germline J gene. The CDR3 extends over 15 amino acids. Unmatched junction bases numbered 7, after V lost 2 bases and J lost 6 bases. The germline V gene has CDR1 NNHDY and CDR2 SYVADS.

This clone has a count of ten or more. Genes and germline come from the mouse. Read coverage stops 4 residues before the CDR3 terminus; the germline J gene supplies the remainder. The V and J genes are TRBV16 and TRBJ2-1; 11 nucleotides line up with TRBD1. CDR1 SGHSA and CDR2 FRNQAP come from the germline V gene. After removal of 4 bases from V and 3 bases from J, the junction contained 2 bases not matched to a gene. The CDR3 runs 15 residues. CDR3 DNA (partial): TGTGCAAGCAGCTCCGGGACAGGGGGCTATGCT. Translating gives CASSSGTGGYA. The full CDR3 is CASSSGTGGYAEQFF.

A few counts support this clone. The listed TCRdb protein conflicts with the DNA translation at residue 12, and the protein shown is translated directly from the DNA. Mouse names are used for the genes. The read halts 3 residues ahead of the CDR3 end, with the missing end drawn from the germline J gene. The gene calls are TRBV1 and TRBJ1-6, with a possible D match to TRBD1 (5 bases). TRBJ1-6 is filed as an ORF, its function uncertain. The CDR3 has 15 amino acids. Germline CDR1 NSQYPW, CDR2 LRSPGD (reference sequence). V lost 1 base, J lost 7 bases, and 11 bases lay in between. The CDR3 sequence: CTCSAGGSLNSPLYF. The covered CDR3 bases are TGCACCTGCAGTGCAGGGGGCAGTCTGAATTCGCCC.

Comment on this clone: Genes and germline are mouse. Sequencing ends 4 residues short of the CDR3 end; the germline J gene provides the rest. The chain carries TRBV13-3 and TRBJ2-4, with TRBD2 identical over 9 bases. CDR1 is NNHDY and CDR2 is SYVADS in the germline V gene. The CDR3 spans 18 residues. The V gene end was trimmed by 2 bases and the J gene end by 1 base; junction bases not matched to a gene: 11. Partial CDR3 DNA: TGTGCCAGCAGTGAAGCGGGTGGGGGGGCGCGAGGTCAAAAC. It is translated as CASSEAGGGARGQN. The CDR3 reads in full as CASSEAGGGARGQNTLYF.

This clone occurred many times. Mouse germline and gene names are used. The read terminates 4 residues ahead of where the CDR3 ends, so the germline J gene completes it. This rearrangement joins TRBV13-3 to TRBJ2-4; possibly TRBD2 for D (6 bases). Trimming took 1 base from V and 1 from J, leaving 10 bases between them. This CDR3 is built from 15 residues. CDR1 and CDR2 from the germline V gene are NNHDY and SYVADS. The CDR3 here is CASSDLGEGQNTLYF. The covered CDR3 bases are TGTGCCAGCAGTGATTTGGGGGAAGGTCAAAAC. Filled out from reference TRBV13-3 and TRBJ2-4, the complete variable domain reads EAAVTQSPRSKVAVTGGKVTLSCHQTNNHDYMYWYRQDTGHGLRLIHYSYVADSTEKGDIPDGYKASRPSQENFSLILELASLSQTAVYFCASSDLGEGQNTLYFGAGTRLSVL.

This clone was detected ten times or more. Gene names are mouse gene names. From the germline J gene comes the end of the CDR3, since the read stops 4 residues before it. The V call is TRBV13-3, the J call TRBJ2-1, with 10 bases matching TRBD2. The germline gives CDR1 NNHDY, CDR2 SYVADS. Trimming took 5 bases from V and 2 from J; bases not matched to a gene: 4. CDR3 size: 15 residues. The CDR3 reads CASRPGLGDYAEQFF. Incomplete CDR3 DNA: TGTGCCAGCAGGCCAGGACTGGGGGACTATGCT.

Notes on this clone: Germline and genes: mouse. The DNA ends 4 residues before the CDR3 does, and the rest of the CDR3 is filled in from the germline J gene. This chain uses TRBV13-3 with TRBJ2-3; TRBD1 aligns across 10 bases. The CDR3 totals 15 residues. From germline, CDR1 is NNHDY and CDR2 SYVADS. V lost 3 bases and J lost 4; bases outside the gene matches: 5. The CDR3 bases that were read are TGTGCCAGCAGTGTAGAGGGACAGGGGACAGAA. Encoded protein: CASSVEGQGTE. The entire CDR3 is CASSVEGQGTETLYF.